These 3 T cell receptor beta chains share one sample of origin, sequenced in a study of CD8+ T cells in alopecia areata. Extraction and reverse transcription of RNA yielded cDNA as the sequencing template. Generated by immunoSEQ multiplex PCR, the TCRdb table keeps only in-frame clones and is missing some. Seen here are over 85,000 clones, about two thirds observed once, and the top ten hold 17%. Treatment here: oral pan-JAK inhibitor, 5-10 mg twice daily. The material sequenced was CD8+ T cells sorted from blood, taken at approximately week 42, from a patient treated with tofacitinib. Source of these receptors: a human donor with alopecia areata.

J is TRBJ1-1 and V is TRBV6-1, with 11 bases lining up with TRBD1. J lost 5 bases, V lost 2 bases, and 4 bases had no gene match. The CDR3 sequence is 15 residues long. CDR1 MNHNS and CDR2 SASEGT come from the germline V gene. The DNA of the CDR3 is TGTGCCAGCAGTGAAACCGGGACAGGGGGGACTGAAGCTTTCTTT. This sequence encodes CASSETGTGGTEAFF.

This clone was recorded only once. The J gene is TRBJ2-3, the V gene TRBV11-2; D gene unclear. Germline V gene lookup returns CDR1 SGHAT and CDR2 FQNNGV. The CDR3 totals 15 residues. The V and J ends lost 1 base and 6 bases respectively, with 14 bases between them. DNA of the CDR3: TGTGCCAGCAGCTTAGTCCCCGATCTGGCCGATACGCAGTATTTT. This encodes CASSLVPDLADTQYF.

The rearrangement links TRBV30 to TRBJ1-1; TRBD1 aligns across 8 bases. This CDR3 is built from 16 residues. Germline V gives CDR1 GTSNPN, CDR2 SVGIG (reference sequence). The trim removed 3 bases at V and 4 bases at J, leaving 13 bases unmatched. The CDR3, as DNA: TGTGCCTGGAGCACCAGTCCAGGGGGCTTGGGCACTGAAGCTTTCTTT. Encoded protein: CAWSTSPGGLGTEAFF.